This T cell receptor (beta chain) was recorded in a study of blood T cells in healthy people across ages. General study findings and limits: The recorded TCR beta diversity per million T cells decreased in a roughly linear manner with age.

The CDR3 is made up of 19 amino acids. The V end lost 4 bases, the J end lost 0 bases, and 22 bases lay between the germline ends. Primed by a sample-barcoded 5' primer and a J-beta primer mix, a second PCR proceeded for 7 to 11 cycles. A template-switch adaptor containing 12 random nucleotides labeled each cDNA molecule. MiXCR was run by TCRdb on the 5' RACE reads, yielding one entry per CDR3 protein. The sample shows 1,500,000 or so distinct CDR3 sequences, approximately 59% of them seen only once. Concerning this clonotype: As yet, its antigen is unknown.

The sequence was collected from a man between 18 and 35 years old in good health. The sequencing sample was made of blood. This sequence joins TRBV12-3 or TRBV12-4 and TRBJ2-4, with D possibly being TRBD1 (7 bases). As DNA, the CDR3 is TGTGCCAGCAGTTCGCCGAGGAGGGACAGTCCCTTAGCCAAAAACATTCAGTACTTC. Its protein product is CASSSPRRDSPLAKNIQYF.